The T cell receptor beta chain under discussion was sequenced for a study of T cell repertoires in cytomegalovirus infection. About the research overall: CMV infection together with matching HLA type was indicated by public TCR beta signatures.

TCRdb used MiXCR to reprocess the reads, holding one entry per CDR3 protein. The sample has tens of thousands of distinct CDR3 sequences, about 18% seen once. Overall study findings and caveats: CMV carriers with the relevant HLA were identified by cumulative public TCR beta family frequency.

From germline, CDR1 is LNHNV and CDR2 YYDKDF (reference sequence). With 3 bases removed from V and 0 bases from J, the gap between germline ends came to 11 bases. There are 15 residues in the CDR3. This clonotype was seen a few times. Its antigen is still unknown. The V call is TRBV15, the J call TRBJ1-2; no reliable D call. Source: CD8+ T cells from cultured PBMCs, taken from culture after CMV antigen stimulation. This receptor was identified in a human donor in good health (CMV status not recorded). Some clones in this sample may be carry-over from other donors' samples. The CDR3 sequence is CATSSGQASNYGYTF. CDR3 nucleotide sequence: TGTGCCACCAGCAGTGGGCAGGCGTCTAACTATGGCTACACCTTC.